The entry below gives a single TCR beta chain sequence along with its context. This sample is drawn from a study of blood T cell repertoires in COVID-19. Study background: COVID-19 samples collected from the United States, Italy and Spain covered acute and convalescent phases.

Only in-frame clones appear in the TCRdb table, and some are missing; sequencing was by immunoSEQ multiplex PCR. Here the sample spans approximately 9,500 clones, around 89% being singletons. Per the germline V gene, CDR1 is SEHNR and CDR2 is FQNEAQ (reference sequence). CDR3 size: 15 residues. V lost 2 bases to trimming and J lost 5 bases; unmatched junction nucleotides: 7. The material sequenced was peripheral blood. This TCR was sampled from a human donor in a cohort sampled during active COVID-19. The gene calls are TRBV7-9 and TRBJ2-5; 8 nucleotides match TRBD1. In DNA form, the CDR3 reads TGTGCCAGCAGCTTATTCCAGGGGGCGGTGGAGACCCAGTACTTC. Translated, it gives CASSLFQGAVETQYF.